The 20 T cell receptor beta chains in this list originate from one sample, sequenced in a study of cytomegalovirus exposure and HLA in healthy donors. Amplification used 60 Vbeta primers and 13 Jbeta primers. Some clones are missing from TCRdb's copy, which holds only in-frame ones; the method was immunoSEQ multiplex PCR. The sample lists some 120,000 clones; 65% to 90% were seen once. The material sequenced was PBMCs. The receptors come from a woman in her 30s in good health and CMV-seronegative.

This clone was observed a single time. The chain has TRBV9 and TRBJ2-1, with 8 bases aligning to TRBD2. The trim removed 0 bases at V and 3 bases at J, leaving 8 bases unmatched. The germline CDR1 and CDR2 sequences are SGDLS and YYNGEE. The CDR3 runs 17 residues. The CDR3: CASSVGGTREVYNEQFF. As DNA, the CDR3 is TGTGCCAGCAGCGTAGGGGGAACGCGGGAGGTCTACAATGAGCAGTTCTTC.

The chain links TRBV7-9 to TRBJ2-7; D perhaps matches TRBD1 (5 bases). CDR1 SEHNR and CDR2 FQNEAQ come from the germline V gene (reference sequence). V was pared by 1 base and J by 4 bases, with 14 bases between. The CDR3 runs 15 residues. This CDR3 is CASSLEASGLYEQYF. The CDR3 DNA is TGTGCCAGCAGCTTAGAGGCCTCAGGGCTTTACGAGCAGTACTTC.

Points on this clone: The conserved phenylalanine or tryptophan is not found at the CDR3 terminus, so this likely reflects a read error. The V call is TRBV27, the J call TRBJ2-7; D may be TRBD2 (7 bases). Germline CDR1 and CDR2: MNHEY and SMNVEV (reference sequence). V lost 3 bases and J 4 bases, leaving 10 bases between the germline ends. This CDR3 contains 13 residues. CDR3: CASSFRGAYEQYL. The CDR3 DNA is TGTGCCAGCAGTTTTCGGGGGGCGTACGAGCAGTACCTC.

This chain connects TRBV5-1 to TRBJ2-5; TRBD2 aligns across 11 bases. The CDR3 has 16 residues. Germline CDR1 reads SGHRS; CDR2 reads YFSETQ. The V and J ends lost 3 bases and 5 bases, in that order; junction bases with no gene match: 9. The CDR3 spells CASSSHSGRAGETQYF. The CDR3 DNA reads TGCGCCAGCAGCTCTCATAGCGGGAGGGCAGGGGAGACCCAGTACTTC.

V usage is TRBV5-1 and J usage is TRBJ1-1; 7 bases agree with TRBD1. V was pared by 6 bases and J by 1 base, with 6 bases of the junction left unmatched. The CDR3 has 14 amino acids. Germline assignment: CDR1 SGHRS and CDR2 YFSETQ. The CDR3, as DNA: TGCGCCAGCACGCAGGCAGGGGGGAACACTGAAGCTTTCTTT. Translated, it gives CASTQAGGNTEAFF.

The rearrangement links TRBV2 to TRBJ2-7; D gene uncertain. V dropped 6 bases and J dropped 0 bases, with 6 bases sitting between them. CDR3 length: 12 residues. In germline, CDR1 is SNHLY, CDR2 FYNNEI. The CDR3 nucleotides are TGTGCCAGCAGAACGAGCTCCTACGAGCAGTACTTC. Translated, it gives CASRTSSYEQYF. Together with reference TRBV2 and TRBJ2-7, the CDR3 gives the full variable domain: EPEVTQTPSHQVTQMGQEVILRCVPISNHLYFYWYRQILGQKVEFLVSFYNNEISEKSEIFDDQFSVERPDGSNFTLKIRSTKLEDSAMYFCASRTSSYEQYFGPGTRLTVT.

The chain uses TRBV10-3 and TRBJ2-1; 8 bases are a match to TRBD2. The CDR3 totals 16 residues. The J segment lost 3 bases and the V segment lost 1 base, leaving 5 bases of the junction unmatched. The germline V gene encodes CDR1 ENHRY and CDR2 SYGVKD. CDR3 in amino acids: CAISEFNSGSYNEQFF. For the CDR3, the DNA is TGTGCCATCAGTGAGTTTAACAGCGGGAGCTACAATGAGCAGTTCTTC.

The chain combines TRBV10-3 with TRBJ2-3; D is possibly TRBD1 (6 bases). This CDR3 contains 15 residues. Trimming took off 3 bases at V and 2 bases at J, with 12 bases between the two ends. Germline lookup yields CDR1 ENHRY and CDR2 SYGVKD. The CDR3 DNA is TGTGCCATCAGTGACCCGGGGACACCCACAGATACGCAGTATTTT. It encodes CAISDPGTPTDTQYF.

This chain connects TRBV25-1 to TRBJ1-4; TRBD1 is a possible D gene (6 bases). V lost 4 bases and J 8 bases, leaving 14 bases between the germline ends. This CDR3 contains 14 residues. Germline CDR1 is MGHDK and CDR2 is SYGVNS. The CDR3 bases are TGTGCCAGCAGTGCCACAGGGTTGCAGGAAAAACTGTTTTTT. Encoded protein: CASSATGLQEKLFF. Filled out from reference TRBV25-1 and TRBJ1-4, the complete variable domain reads EADIYQTPRYLVIGTGKKITLECSQTMGHDKMYWYQQDPGMELHLIHYSYGVNSTEKGDLSSESTVSRIRTEHFPLTLESARPSHTSQYLCASSATGLQEKLFFGSGTQLSVL.

The chain uses TRBV5-6 and TRBJ2-7; D unclear. Germline V gene data show CDR1 as SGHDT and CDR2 as YYEEEE. This CDR3 is built from 13 residues. The V end lost 0 bases, the J end lost 2 bases, and 6 bases lay between the germline ends. DNA for the CDR3: TGTGCCAGCAGCTTGGACAGTGCCTACGAGCAGTACTTC. This codes for CASSLDSAYEQYF.

The DNA for the CDR3 is TGTGCCAGCCGGACAGGTAATCAGCCCCAGCATTTT. Its translation: CASRTGNQPQHF. The V gene is TRBV27, the J gene TRBJ1-5; TRBD1 agrees at 7 bases. This CDR3 has 12 residues. Losses at the gene ends were 8 bases for V and 4 bases for J; bases not matched to a gene: 2. Germline V gene lookup returns CDR1 MNHEY and CDR2 SMNVEV (reference sequence).

This clone was found a few times. V gene TRBV27 combines with J gene TRBJ2-7; 8 bases are shared with TRBD2. The J segment lost 4 bases and the V segment lost 5 bases, leaving 10 bases of the junction unmatched. Germline CDR1 and CDR2: MNHEY and SMNVEV (reference sequence). CDR3 size: 15 residues. The CDR3 here is CASSQLGGRLYEQYF. The CDR3 DNA follows: TGTGCCAGCAGTCAGTTAGGCGGGAGGTTATACGAGCAGTACTTC.

The chain carries TRBV28 and TRBJ2-5; D remains ambiguous. The CDR3 runs to 14 residues. Germline V gene data show CDR1 as MDHEN and CDR2 as SYDVKM. Trimming left V 8 bases short and J 1 base short, with 14 bases between. As DNA, the CDR3 is TGTGCCAGCGCCCCTCCTAGAGGCCAAGAGACCCAGTACTTC. It is translated as CASAPPRGQETQYF.

V usage is TRBV27 and J usage is TRBJ2-7; 16 bases map to TRBD2. The germline CDR1 and CDR2 sequences are MNHEY and SMNVEV (reference sequence). This CDR3 contains 17 residues. Trimming cost V 5 bases and J 2 bases; bases outside gene matches: 6. The DNA for the CDR3 is TGTGCCAGCAGTGGGGGGACTAGCGGGAGGGCCACCTACGAGCAGTACTTC. This codes for CASSGGTSGRATYEQYF.

In this sample, this clone turned up once. V and J are TRBV18 and TRBJ2-3; D might be TRBD2 (5 bases). The germline CDR1 and CDR2 sequences are KGHSH and LQKENI. The CDR3 totals 14 residues. V was clipped by 0 bases and J by 3 bases, with 7 bases between them. The CDR3 sequence: CASSPPGATDTQYF. CDR3 DNA sequence: TGTGCCAGCTCACCACCGGGAGCAACAGATACGCAGTATTTT.

The CDR3 nucleotides read TGTGCCAGCAGTTACTCTACCTACGAGCAGTACTTC. This translates into CASSYSTYEQYF. This chain joins TRBV6-6 and TRBJ2-7, with no clear D. CDR3 size: 12 residues. Germline V gives CDR1 MNHNY, CDR2 SVGAGI (reference sequence). V lost 0 bases and J 2 bases, leaving 2 bases between the germline ends.

This chain joins TRBV19 and TRBJ2-7, with no clear D. This CDR3 has 13 residues. Per germline, CDR1 LNHDA and CDR2 SQIVND (reference sequence). V was pared by 2 bases and J by 2 bases, with 7 bases between. The CDR3 reads CASSIQVTYEQYF. The CDR3 coding sequence is TGTGCCAGTAGTATACAGGTAACCTACGAGCAGTACTTC.

The rearrangement uses TRBV6-5 and TRBJ2-7; TRBD1 agrees at 10 bases. The length of the CDR3 is 15 residues. Germline V gives CDR1 MNHEY, CDR2 SVGAGI. Trimming removed 1 base from V and 4 bases from J; junction bases left unmatched: 4. CDR3 protein: CASSYWDRGGYEQYF. The CDR3 region has the DNA TGTGCCAGCAGTTACTGGGACAGGGGAGGGTACGAGCAGTACTTC.

The sample holds a few counts of this clone. V usage is TRBV7-8 and J usage is TRBJ2-7, with D unresolved. CDR1 SGHVS and CDR2 FQNEAQ come from the germline V gene. Trimming cost V 6 bases and J 4 bases, with 19 bases left between them. The CDR3 has 15 amino acids. The CDR3 bases are TGTGCCAGCAGGCTAGAGCGAGCGAGTTCTTACGAGCAGTACTTC. This codes for CASRLERASSYEQYF.

J is TRBJ2-1 and V is TRBV5-1, with TRBD2 matching 8 bases. The V gene's germline CDR1 is SGHRS and CDR2 YFSETQ. The CDR3 extends over 15 amino acids. Trimming cost V 1 base and J 6 bases; bases outside gene matches: 6. The CDR3 here is CASSLSGSASNEQFF. DNA for the CDR3: TGCGCCAGCAGCTTGAGCGGGAGCGCATCCAATGAGCAGTTCTTC.